These 10 T cell receptor beta chains originate from one sample sequenced in a study of T cells in localized non-small cell lung cancer. This table comes from immunoSEQ multiplex PCR, and its TCRdb copy is limited to in-frame clones, with some not included. Of over a thousand clones in the sample, more than 20% were seen once. Source: lung tumor tissue, taken before any cancer treatment. Source of these receptors: a woman between 40 and 69 years old with stage III lung adenocarcinoma.

This clone was counted between two and nine times. The CDR3, as DNA: TGTGCCAGCAGCTCGGCGCTCCTCAAGGGGCCTGAAGCTTTCTTT. Its protein is CASSSALLKGPEAFF. V is TRBV11-3 and J is TRBJ1-1; tentative D call: TRBD1 (5 bases). Trimming took off 4 bases at V and 6 bases at J, with 18 bases between the two ends. Germline CDR1 is SGHNT and CDR2 is YENEEA. There are 15 residues in the CDR3.

The J gene is TRBJ2-3, the V gene TRBV19; D ambiguous. From germline, CDR1 is LNHDA and CDR2 SQIVND (reference sequence). The CDR3 covers 13 residues. Trimming removed 5 bases from V and 2 bases from J, with 8 bases in between. The CDR3 sequence: CASSDRPTDTQYF. The DNA of the CDR3 is TGTGCCAGTAGTGATAGACCCACAGATACGCAGTATTTT.

This clone was seen a single time. The V gene is TRBV19, the J gene TRBJ1-6, with D hard to call. The CDR3 is 12 residues long. V dropped 4 bases and J dropped 9 bases, with 7 bases sitting between them. Germline lookup yields CDR1 LNHDA and CDR2 SQIVND (reference sequence). The CDR3 DNA reads as TGTGCCAGTAGTACCGCTGGTTCACCCCTCCACTTT. Protein sequence: CASSTAGSPLHF. Filled out from reference TRBV19 and TRBJ1-6, the complete variable domain reads DGGITQSPKYLFRKEGQNVTLSCEQNLNHDAMYWYRQDPGQGLRLIYYSQIVNDFQKGDIAEGYSVSREKKESFPLTVTSAQKNPTAFYLCASSTAGSPLHFGNGTRLTVT.

This clone has only a few counts. The rearrangement uses TRBV9 and TRBJ1-1; D is uncertain. Germline V gene lookup returns CDR1 SGDLS and CDR2 YYNGEE. V lost 0 bases to trimming and J lost 4 bases, with 13 bases between them. The CDR3 loop spans 15 amino acids. The CDR3 nucleotides are TGTGCCAGCAGCGTAGCCCCCGGCGAATCCACTGAAGCTTTCTTT. It translates to CASSVAPGESTEAFF.

Sample share makes this clone large (0.1 to 1%). The genes are TRBV6-7 and TRBJ2-7, with D unclear. TRBV6-7 qualifies as an ORF whose function is uncertain. The CDR3 extends over 11 amino acids. The V and J ends lost 2 bases and 7 bases respectively, with 6 bases between them. In nucleotides, the CDR3 is TGTGCCAGCAGTTACGGTGGGGAGCAGTACTTC. Protein: CASSYGGEQYF.

By frequency in the sample, this clone is medium-sized. The chain's CDR3 is CASSLGGQGLYGYTF. CDR3 sequence (DNA): TGTGCCAGCAGCTTAGGAGGACAGGGGCTCTATGGCTACACCTTC. The chain links TRBV11-3 to TRBJ1-2; 9 bases map to TRBD1. This CDR3 has 15 residues. Trimming cost V 1 base and J 4 bases; bases outside gene matches: 4. Germline V CDR1 and CDR2: SGHNT, YENEEA. Full variable domain (missing parts from reference TRBV11-3 and TRBJ1-2): EAGVVQSPRYKIIEKKQPVAFWCNPISGHNTLYWYLQNLGQGPELLIRYENEEAVDDSQLPKDRFSAERLKGVDSTLKIQPAELGDSAVYLCASSLGGQGLYGYTFGSGTRLTVV.

The chain recombines TRBV19 with TRBJ1-2; possible D gene TRBD1, 5 bases. V was clipped by 7 bases and J by 6 bases, with 18 bases between them. Germline CDR1 reads LNHDA; CDR2 reads SQIVND (reference sequence). The CDR3 loop spans 14 amino acids. CDR3 loop: CASTQSGQGDGYTF. CDR3 sequence (DNA): TGTGCCAGTACCCAATCCGGGCAGGGTGATGGCTACACCTTC.

This clone was recorded a few times. The V call is TRBV6-8, the J call TRBJ1-2; D uncertain. The germline V gene has CDR1 MNHGY and CDR2 SAAAGT. This CDR3 contains 12 residues. Trimming stripped 6 bases from V and 4 bases from J, with 9 bases between. The CDR3: CASRPDLYGYTF. The CDR3 nucleotides read TGTGCCAGCAGGCCCGACCTCTATGGCTACACCTTC.

The chain joins TRBV11-3 to TRBJ2-7; unclear D gene. The germline V and J ends were trimmed by 1 base and 0 bases, with 13 bases remaining between them. The germline CDR1 and CDR2 sequences are SGHNT and YENEEA. CDR3 length equals 16 residues. The CDR3 DNA reads as TGTGCCAGCAGCTTAGGCCCTAGGTCCAGCTCCTACGAGCAGTACTTC. This encodes CASSLGPRSSSYEQYF.

This clone has just a few counts. The CDR3 region has the DNA TGCGCCAGCAGCCAAGAAACAGCCTTTCCCCCTTACGAGCAGTACTTC. This codes for CASSQETAFPPYEQYF. This sequence joins TRBV1 and TRBJ2-7; the table assigns TRBD1, which was not confirmed against the DNA. TRBV1 counts as a pseudogene. The CDR3 is 16 amino acids.